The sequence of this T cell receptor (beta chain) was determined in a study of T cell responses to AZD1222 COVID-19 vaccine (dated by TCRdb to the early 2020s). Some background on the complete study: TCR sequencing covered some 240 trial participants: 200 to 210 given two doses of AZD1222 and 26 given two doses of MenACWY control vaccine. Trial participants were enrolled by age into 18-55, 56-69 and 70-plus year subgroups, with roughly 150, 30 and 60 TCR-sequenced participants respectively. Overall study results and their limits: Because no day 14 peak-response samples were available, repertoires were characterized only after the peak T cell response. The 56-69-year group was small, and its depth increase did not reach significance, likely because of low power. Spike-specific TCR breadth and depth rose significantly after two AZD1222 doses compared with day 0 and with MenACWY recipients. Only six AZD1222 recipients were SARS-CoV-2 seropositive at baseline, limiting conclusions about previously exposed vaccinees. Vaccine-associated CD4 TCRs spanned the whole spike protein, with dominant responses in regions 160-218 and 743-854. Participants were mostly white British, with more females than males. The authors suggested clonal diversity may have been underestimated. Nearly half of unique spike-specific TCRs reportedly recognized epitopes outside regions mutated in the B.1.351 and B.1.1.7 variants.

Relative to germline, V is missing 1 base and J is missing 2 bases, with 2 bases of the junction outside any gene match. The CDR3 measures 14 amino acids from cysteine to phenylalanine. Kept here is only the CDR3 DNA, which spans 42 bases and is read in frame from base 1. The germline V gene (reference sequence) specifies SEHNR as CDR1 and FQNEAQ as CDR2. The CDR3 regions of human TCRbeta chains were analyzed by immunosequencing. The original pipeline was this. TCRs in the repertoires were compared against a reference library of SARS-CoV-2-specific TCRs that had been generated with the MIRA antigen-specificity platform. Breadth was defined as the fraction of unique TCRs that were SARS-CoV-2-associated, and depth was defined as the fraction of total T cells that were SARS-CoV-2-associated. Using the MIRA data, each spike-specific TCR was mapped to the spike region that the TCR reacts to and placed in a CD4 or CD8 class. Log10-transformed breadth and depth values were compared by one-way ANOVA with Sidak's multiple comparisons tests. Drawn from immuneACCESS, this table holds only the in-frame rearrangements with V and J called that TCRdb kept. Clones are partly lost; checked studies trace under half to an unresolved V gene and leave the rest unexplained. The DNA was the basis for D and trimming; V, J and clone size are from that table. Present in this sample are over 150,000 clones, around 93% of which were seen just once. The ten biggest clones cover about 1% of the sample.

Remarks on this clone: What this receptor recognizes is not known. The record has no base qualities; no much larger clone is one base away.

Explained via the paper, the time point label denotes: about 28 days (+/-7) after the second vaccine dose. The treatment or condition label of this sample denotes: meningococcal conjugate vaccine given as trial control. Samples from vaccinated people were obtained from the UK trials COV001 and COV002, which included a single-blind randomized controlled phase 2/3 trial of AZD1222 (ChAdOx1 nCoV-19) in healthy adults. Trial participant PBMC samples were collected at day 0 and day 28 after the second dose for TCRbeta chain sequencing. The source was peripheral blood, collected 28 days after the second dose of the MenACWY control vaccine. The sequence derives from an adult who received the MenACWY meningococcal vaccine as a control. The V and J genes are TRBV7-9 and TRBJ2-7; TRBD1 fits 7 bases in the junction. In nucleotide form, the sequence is TGTGCCAGCAGCTTAGACAGGGGAGCCTACGAGCAGTACTTC. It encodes CASSLDRGAYEQYF.